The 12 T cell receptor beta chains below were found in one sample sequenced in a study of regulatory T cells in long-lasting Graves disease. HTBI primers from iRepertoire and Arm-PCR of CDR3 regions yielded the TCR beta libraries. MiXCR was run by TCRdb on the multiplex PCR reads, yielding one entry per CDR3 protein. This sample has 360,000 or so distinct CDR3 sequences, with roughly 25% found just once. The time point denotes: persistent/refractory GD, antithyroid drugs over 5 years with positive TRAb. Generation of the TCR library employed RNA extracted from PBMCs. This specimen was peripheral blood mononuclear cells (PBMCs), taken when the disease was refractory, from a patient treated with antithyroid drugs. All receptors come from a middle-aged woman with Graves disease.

The CDR3 region is CASSYDGTRHGGEQFF. CDR3 bases: TGTGCCAGCAGTTACGACGGGACTAGGCATGGAGGAGAGCAGTTCTTC. This chain links TRBV12-3 or TRBV12-4 with TRBJ2-1, with TRBD2 matching 8 bases. V gave up 4 bases and J gave up 10 bases; unmatched junction bases: 15. This CDR3 spans 16 amino acids.

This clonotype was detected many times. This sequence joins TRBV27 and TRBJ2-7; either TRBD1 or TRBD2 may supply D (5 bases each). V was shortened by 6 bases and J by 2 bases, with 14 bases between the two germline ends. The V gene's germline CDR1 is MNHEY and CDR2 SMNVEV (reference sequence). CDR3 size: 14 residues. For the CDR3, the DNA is TGTGCCAGCAGCCTCCGGGACCTCACCTACGAGCAGTACTTC. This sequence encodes CASSLRDLTYEQYF.

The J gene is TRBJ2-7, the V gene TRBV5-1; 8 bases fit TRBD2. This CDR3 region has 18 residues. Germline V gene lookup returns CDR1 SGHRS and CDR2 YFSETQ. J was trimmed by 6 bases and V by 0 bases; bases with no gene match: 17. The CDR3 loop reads CASSLVAGPSLSLREQYF. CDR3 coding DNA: TGCGCCAGCAGCTTGGTAGCGGGACCCTCCCTGTCCCTACGCGAGCAGTACTTC.

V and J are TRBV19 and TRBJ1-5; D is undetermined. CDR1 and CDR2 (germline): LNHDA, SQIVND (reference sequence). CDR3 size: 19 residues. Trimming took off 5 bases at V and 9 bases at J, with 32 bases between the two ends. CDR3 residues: CASSFSPGLATRTDRPQHF. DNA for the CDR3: TGTGCCAGTAGTTTCTCCCCGGGTCTCGCTACCCGGACGGATCGGCCCCAGCATTTT.

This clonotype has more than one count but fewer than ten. Here the CDR3 DNA reads TGCAGTGCTAGAGATGTAGGGGGACAGGGGGCGCTTGTCGGTCAGCCCCAGCATTTT. This translates into CSARDVGGQGALVGQPQHF. The chain combines TRBV20-1 with TRBJ1-5; 12 bases match TRBD1. The J segment lost 6 bases and the V segment lost 0 bases, leaving 15 bases of the junction unmatched. The CDR3 is made up of 19 amino acids. CDR1 is DFQATT and CDR2 is SNEGSKA in the germline V gene (reference sequence).

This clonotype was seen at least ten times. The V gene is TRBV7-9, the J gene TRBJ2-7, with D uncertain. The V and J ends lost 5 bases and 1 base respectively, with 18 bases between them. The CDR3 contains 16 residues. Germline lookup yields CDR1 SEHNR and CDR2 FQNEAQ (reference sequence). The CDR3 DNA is TGTGCCAGCAGCCCTACGTCTCAAGGGTCGTCCTACGAGCAGTACTTC. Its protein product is CASSPTSQGSSYEQYF.

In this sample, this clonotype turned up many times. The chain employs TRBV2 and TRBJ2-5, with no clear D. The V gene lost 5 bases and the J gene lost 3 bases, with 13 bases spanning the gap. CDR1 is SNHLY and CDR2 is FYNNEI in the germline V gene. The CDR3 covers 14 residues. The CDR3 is CASSKGPAKETQYF. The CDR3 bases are TGTGCCAGCAGTAAAGGACCAGCAAAAGAGACCCAGTACTTC.

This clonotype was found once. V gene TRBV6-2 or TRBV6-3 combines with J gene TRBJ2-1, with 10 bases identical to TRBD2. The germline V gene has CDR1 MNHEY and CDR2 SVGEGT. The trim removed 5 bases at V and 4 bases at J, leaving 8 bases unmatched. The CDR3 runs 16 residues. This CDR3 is CASSPSGSLVYNEQFF. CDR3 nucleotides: TGTGCCAGCAGTCCTAGCGGGAGTTTAGTGTACAATGAGCAGTTCTTC.

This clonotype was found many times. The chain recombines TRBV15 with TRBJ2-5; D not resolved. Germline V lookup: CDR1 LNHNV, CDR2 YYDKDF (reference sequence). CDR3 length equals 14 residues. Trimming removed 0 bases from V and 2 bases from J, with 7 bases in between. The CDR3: CATSRDLYQETQYF. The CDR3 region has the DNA TGTGCCACCAGCAGAGATCTTTATCAAGAGACCCAGTACTTC. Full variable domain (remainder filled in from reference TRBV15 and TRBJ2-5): DAMVIQNPRYQVTQFGKPVTLSCSQTLNHNVMYWYQQKSSQAPKLLFHYYDKDFNNEADTPDNFQSRRPNTSFCFLDIRSPGLGDTAMYLCATSRDLYQETQYFGPGTRLLVL.

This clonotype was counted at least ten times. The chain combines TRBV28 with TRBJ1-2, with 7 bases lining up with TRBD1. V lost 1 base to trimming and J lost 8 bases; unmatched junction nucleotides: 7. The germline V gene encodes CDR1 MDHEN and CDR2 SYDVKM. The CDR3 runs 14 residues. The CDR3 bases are TGTGCCAGCAGTTTATCTGCAGGGGGAAGGGGCTACACCTTC. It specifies CASSLSAGGRGYTF.

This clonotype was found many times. CDR3: CASRYRGTEAFF. As DNA, the CDR3 is TGTGCCAGCAGGTACAGGGGCACTGAAGCTTTCTTT. The chain combines TRBV6-5 with TRBJ1-1; the match to TRBD1 covers 7 bases. After removal of 6 bases from V and 4 bases from J, the junction contained 2 bases not matched to a gene. From germline, CDR1 is MNHEY and CDR2 SVGAGI. The CDR3 has 12 residues.

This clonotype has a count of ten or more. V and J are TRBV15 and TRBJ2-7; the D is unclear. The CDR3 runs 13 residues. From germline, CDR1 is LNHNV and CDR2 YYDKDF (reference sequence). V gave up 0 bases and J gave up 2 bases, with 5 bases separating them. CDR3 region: CATSRERAYEQYF. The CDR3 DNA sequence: TGTGCCACCAGCAGAGAACGAGCCTACGAGCAGTACTTC.